This T cell receptor (beta chain) originates from a study of identical twins. Study results and limitations: Out-of-frame TCR alpha sharing in monozygotic twins exceeded recombination model predictions.

A few counts support this clonotype. Its antigen is still unknown. Carrying unique molecular identifiers, the cDNA also gained a universal primer site through template switching. MiXCR, applied by TCRdb to the 5' RACE reads, yields one record per CDR3 protein. The data show around 570,000 distinct CDR3 sequences, around a tenth seen once. The V end was cut by 3 bases, the J end by 2 bases, with 14 bases between. Germline lookup yields CDR1 MDHEN and CDR2 SYDVKM. The CDR3 is made up of 15 amino acids. This sample also appeared in a second study, on yellow fever vaccine responses in identical twins.

Material for sequencing was PBMCs. The chain combines TRBV28 with TRBJ2-7; the D is unclear. The receptor was derived from a woman aged 18-29 years in good health. The CDR3, as DNA: TGTGCCAGCAGTTTTGCTCCCCTCAGCGCCTACGAGCAGTACTTC. It specifies CASSFAPLSAYEQYF.